This is a list of T cell receptor beta chains from one sample in a study of Graves' ophthalmopathy and Graves' hyperthyroidism. MiXCR, applied by TCRdb to the multiplex PCR reads, yields one record per CDR3 protein. The sample records hundreds of thousands of distinct CDR3 sequences, roughly 39% being singletons. Input material: peripheral blood. The receptors were sampled from an adult man with Graves' ophthalmopathy. Each CDR3 is given with its conserved first and last residue. A D gene is named only where the DNA matches it firmly. Clone sizes are given selectively: once, few, many, or a class where the clone is expanded.

V: TRBV20-1
D: NA
size: many
J: TRBJ2-7
CDR3: CSVPLRTGEQYF
DNA: TGCAGTGTCCCACTAAGGACGGGCGAGCAGTACTTC

V: TRBV7-6
D: NA
size: many
J: TRBJ2-5
CDR3: CASSLSDLETQYF
DNA: TGTGCCAGCAGCTTATCGGACCTAGAGACCCAGTACTTC

V: TRBV15
D: NA
size: few
J: TRBJ1-5
CDR3: CATSRAGRQETQHF
DNA: TGTGCCACCAGCAGAGCAGGGCGCCAAGAGACCCAGCATTTT

V: TRBV7-9
D: NA
size: NA
J: TRBJ1-2
CDR3: CAWSGAALWYRGYTF
DNA: TGTGCCTGGAGTGGGGCAGCGTTATGGTATAGGGGCTACACCTTC

V: TRBV7-3
D: TRBD2
size: many
J: TRBJ2-5
CDR3: CASSPGLALQETQYF
DNA: TGTGCCAGCAGCCCGGGACTAGCGCTACAAGAGACCCAGTACTTC

V: TRBV10-3
D: TRBD1
size: many
J: TRBJ1-2
CDR3: CAISESTGTDNYGYTF
DNA: TGTGCCATCAGTGAGTCGACGGGGACAGATAACTATGGCTACACCTTC

V: TRBV7-2
D: TRBD1
size: NA
J: TRBJ2-7
CDR3: CASSLLPGQAYEQYF
DNA: TGTGCCAGCAGCTTACTCCCGGGACAGGCCTACGAGCAGTACTTC

V: TRBV7-8
D: TRBD1
size: NA
J: TRBJ1-2
CDR3: CASSGLDRGDYGYTF
DNA: TGTGCCAGCAGCGGATTGGACAGGGGCGACTATGGCTACACCTTC

V: TRBV20-1
D: NA
size: many
J: TRBJ1-4
CDR3: CSAAQGWLSFF
DNA: TGCAGTGCGGCACAGGGTTGGTTGTCGTTTTTT

V: TRBV4-1
D: NA
size: NA
J: TRBJ1-4
CDR3: CASSLGTDNEKLFF
DNA: TGCGCCAGCAGCCTAGGGACGGATAATGAAAAACTGTTTTTT

V: TRBV19
D: NA
size: many
J: TRBJ1-5
CDR3: CASSIDWGTQPQHF
DNA: TGTGCCAGTAGTATAGATTGGGGGACTCAGCCCCAGCATTTT

V: TRBV20-1
D: NA
size: many
J: TRBJ1-2
CDR3: CSVRGREGYGYTF
DNA: TGCAGTGTTCGGGGGAGGGAAGGCTATGGCTACACCTTC

V: TRBV7-8
D: NA
size: many
J: TRBJ1-2
CDR3: CASSFLTGSGGGYTF
DNA: TGTGCCAGCAGCTTTCTAACAGGTTCCGGAGGTGGCTACACCTTC

V: TRBV4-3
D: NA
size: NA
J: TRBJ2-7
CDR3: CASSQVGTPKTYEQYF
DNA: TGCGCCAGCAGCCAAGTCGGGACCCCCAAGACCTACGAGCAGTACTTC

V: TRBV3-1
D: NA
size: NA
J: TRBJ2-7
CDR3: CASSQEEQLGPTKQYF
DNA: TGTGCCAGCAGCCAAGAAGAGCAGCTCGGACCTACAAAGCAGTACTTC

V: TRBV20-1
D: NA
size: NA
J: TRBJ2-7
CDR3: CSAQHAGEQYF
DNA: TGCAGTGCTCAACATGCGGGGGAGCAGTACTTC

V: TRBV5-1
D: NA
size: many
J: TRBJ2-6
CDR3: CASRPGFSGANVLTF
DNA: TGCGCCAGCAGACCTGGGTTCTCTGGGGCCAACGTCCTGACTTTC

V: TRBV29-1
D: TRBD1
size: NA
J: TRBJ2-5
CDR3: CSGGQGNEQYF
DNA: TGCAGCGGAGGACAGGGCAATGAGCAGTACTTC

V: TRBV10-3
D: NA
size: NA
J: TRBJ1-5
CDR3: CAISTGVGEGQPQHF
DNA: TGTGCCATCAGTACCGGGGTCGGGGAAGGACAGCCCCAGCATTTT